Sequencing of this T cell receptor beta chain was carried out in a study of T-cell memory formation after mild COVID-19 (dated by TCRdb to the early 2020s). Regarding the study in general: TCR sequence clusters from the two donors were found to be largely donor specific. In two donors, T-cell clones that expanded and contracted after mild COVID-19 were followed by sequencing TCRalpha and TCRbeta repertoires longitudinally. Two young, previously healthy adult volunteers, one female and one male, were included in the cohort. Findings and caveats that apply to the study as a whole: Contracting CD4+ clones were found mainly in CM and EM memory subsets, while CD8+ clones were enriched in EMRA. The detection of some responding clones in pre-infection memory suggests that pre-existing cross-reactive memory T cells joined the SARS-CoV-2 response. Only two mild cases were covered in the study, and larger cohorts including severe cases with pre-infection samples were considered necessary. Whether the second-wave clones peaking on day 37 were SARS-CoV-2 specific was not confirmed. Clones that contracted from day 15 to 85 showed balanced CD4/CD8 phenotypes, whereas a second wave of clones that expanded from day 15 to 37 leaned towards CD4+.

TCRdb shows the sequencer as Illumina NovaSeq 6000. cDNA libraries for TCRalpha and TCRbeta were prepared by 5'RACE using constant-segment primers, with sample barcodes and unique molecular identifiers added. Trizol reagent was used to extract RNA from every sample. Libraries were amplified in two PCR steps, with a second sample barcode and Illumina TruSeq adapters added in the second step. Sequencing of libraries was performed on an Illumina NovaSeq with 2 x 150 bp paired-end reads. In the source study's methods: Reads were demultiplexed and collapsed into UMI-guided consensus sequences with migec v1.2.7. Using mixcr v2.1.11, UMI consensuses were aligned to TRA and TRB V and J templates and then assembled into clonotypes. A clonotype was counted as expanded or contracted only if both edgeR and NoisET called the change significant, with noise models trained on biological replicates. For edgeR calls, the thresholds were a false discovery rate-adjusted p below 0.01 and a log2 fold-change of 1. As an exploratory analysis of dynamics, max-normalized trajectories of the 1000 most abundant clonotypes were examined with PCA combined with hierarchical clustering. The CD4 or CD8 phenotype of responding clones was assigned using the separately sequenced CD4+ and CD8+ repertoires. The raw public reads went through TCRdb reprocessing: fastp at Q25, MiXCR clone calling, in-frame beta chains kept. Each CDR3 protein appears once, grouped with its most common genes and DNA. Here the V and J calls rest on TCRdb's processing, not on the authors' analysis. In this sample the table shows about 440,000 distinct CDR3 sequences, roughly 20% of which occur a single time. The ten largest clones take up roughly 8.4% of the sample.

In its sample, this clonotype was seen a few times. There is no known antigen for this receptor. No base quality values were provided; no much bigger clone lies one nucleotide off. V is clipped by 6 bases and J by 3 bases, and the sequence between their germline boundaries is 16 bases long. From a lookup of the germline V gene, CDR1 and CDR2 are ENHRY and SYGVKD. Inclusive of the bounding cysteine and phenylalanine, the CDR3 is 15 residues long. CDR3 DNA only is kept here, 45 bases in frame from base 1. PBMCs were isolated by Ficoll-Paque density gradient centrifugation. The TCR was taken from an adult woman who had mild COVID-19 (a few samples of this study predate the infection). The sample titles of this study are shuffled in the database, so cell type and time point are left out; the donor was told from shared clones. In this chain, TRBV10-3 is recombined with TRBJ2-3, and possibly TRBD2, on 5 matching bases. The sequencing input was PBMCs or a T cell subset sorted from them (not recorded which). The CDR3: CAISNSGYRTDTQYF. The DNA reads TGTGCCATCAGCAATTCGGGATACCGGACAGATACGCAGTATTTT.